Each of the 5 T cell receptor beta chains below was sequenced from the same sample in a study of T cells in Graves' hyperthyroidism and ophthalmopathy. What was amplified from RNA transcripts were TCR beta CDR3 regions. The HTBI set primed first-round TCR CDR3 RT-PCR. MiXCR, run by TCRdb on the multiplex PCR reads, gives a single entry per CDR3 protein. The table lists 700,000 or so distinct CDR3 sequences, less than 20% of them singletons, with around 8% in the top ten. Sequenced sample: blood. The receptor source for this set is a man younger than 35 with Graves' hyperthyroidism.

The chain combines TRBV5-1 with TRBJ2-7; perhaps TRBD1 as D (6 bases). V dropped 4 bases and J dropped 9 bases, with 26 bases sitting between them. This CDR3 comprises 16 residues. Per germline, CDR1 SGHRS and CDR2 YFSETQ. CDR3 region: CASSPSAGATYEGQYF. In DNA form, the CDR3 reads TGCGCCAGCAGCCCCTCGGCAGGGGCGACCTACGAAGGGCAGTACTTC. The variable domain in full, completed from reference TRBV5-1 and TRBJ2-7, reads KAGVTQTPRYLIKTRGQQVTLSCSPISGHRSVSWYQQTPGQGLQFLFEYFSETQRNKGNFPGRFSGRQFSNSRSEMNVSTLELGDSALYLCASSPSAGATYEGQYFGPGTRLTVT.

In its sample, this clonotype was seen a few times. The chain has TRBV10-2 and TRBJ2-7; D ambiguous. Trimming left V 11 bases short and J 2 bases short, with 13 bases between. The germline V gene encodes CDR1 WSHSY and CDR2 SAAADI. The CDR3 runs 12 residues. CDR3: CASAPHPYEQYF. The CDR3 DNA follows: TGCGCCTCAGCACCCCACCCCTACGAGCAGTACTTC.

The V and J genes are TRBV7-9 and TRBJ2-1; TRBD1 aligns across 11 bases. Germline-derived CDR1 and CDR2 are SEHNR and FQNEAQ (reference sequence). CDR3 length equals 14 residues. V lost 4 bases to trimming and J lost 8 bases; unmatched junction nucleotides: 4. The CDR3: CASSSGQGDDEQFF. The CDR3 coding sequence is TGTGCCAGCAGCTCGGGACAGGGGGACGATGAGCAGTTCTTC.

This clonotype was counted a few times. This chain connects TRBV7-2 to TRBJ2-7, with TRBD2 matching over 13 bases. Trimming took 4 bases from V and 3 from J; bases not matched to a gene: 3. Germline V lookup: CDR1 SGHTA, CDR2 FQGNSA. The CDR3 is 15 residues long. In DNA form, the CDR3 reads TGTGCCAGCAGCTATGGGACTAGCGGGGTCTACGAGCAGTACTTC. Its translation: CASSYGTSGVYEQYF.

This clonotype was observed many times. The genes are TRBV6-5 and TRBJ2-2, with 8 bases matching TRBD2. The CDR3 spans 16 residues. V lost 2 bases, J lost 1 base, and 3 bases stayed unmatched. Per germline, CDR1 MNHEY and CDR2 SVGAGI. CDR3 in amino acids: CASSYRGGGNTGELFF. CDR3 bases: TGTGCCAGCAGTTACCGGGGGGGGGGGAACACCGGGGAGCTGTTTTTT.